Listed here are 13 T cell receptor beta chains from one sample, sequenced in a study of T cells expressing NK-cell markers. From its re-call of the 5' RACE reads, TCRdb lists each CDR3 protein once, without DNA. The sample yields about 550,000 distinct CDR3 sequences, of which the top ten take up approximately 3.5%. Sequenced input: blood T cells: a sorted CD56 or NKG2C T cell subset, CD4+ or CD8+ T cells, or bulk PBMC T cells (not recorded which). The receptors derive from a man aged 18 to 29 in good health.

V gene TRBV24-1 combines with J gene TRBJ2-1; absent DNA, TCRdb's TRBD2 call cannot be checked. CDR3 length: 18 residues. CDR1 KGHDR and CDR2 SFDVKD come from the germline V gene. CDR3 amino acids: CATSDGHQGTSRYNEQFF.

The chain employs TRBV7-2 and TRBJ2-5. The CDR3 extends over 15 amino acids. Per the germline V gene, CDR1 is SGHTA and CDR2 is FQGNSA. Here the CDR3 reads CASSISGMIAETQYF.

The chain combines TRBV5-1 with TRBJ1-6; lacking DNA, the TRBD1 call made by TCRdb goes unchecked. Germline CDR1 SGHRS, CDR2 YFSETQ. CDR3 length: 15 amino acids. CDR3 sequence reads: CASSLGDRLDSPLHF.

V gene TRBV4-2 combines with J gene TRBJ2-7; TCRdb selects TRBD2, and the lack of DNA leaves this call unchecked. Germline CDR1 reads LGHNA; CDR2 reads YNFKEQ. The CDR3 is 17 residues long. CDR3 region: CASSPQNKRELVGEQYF.

The chain has TRBV4-2 and TRBJ2-4; TCRdb's D call of TRBD1 is untestable without DNA. Germline V lookup: CDR1 LGHNA, CDR2 YNFKEQ. The CDR3 has 16 amino acids. The CDR3 is CASSQDGAGIGNIQYF.

The V gene is TRBV29-1, the J gene TRBJ1-1; TCRdb names TRBD1, which stays unverified in the absence of DNA. The CDR3 is 11 residues long. Germline V gives CDR1 SQVTM, CDR2 ANQGSEA. CDR3 protein: CSVLGTSEPFF.

This sequence joins TRBV5-1 and TRBJ2-2; TCRdb's D gene call, TRBD1, goes unchecked for lack of DNA. The CDR3 is made up of 16 amino acids. CDR1 and CDR2 (germline): SGHRS, YFSETQ. The CDR3 sequence: CASSLVGTANTGELFF.

J is TRBJ1-5 and V is TRBV20-1. CDR3 length equals 11 residues. Germline values: CDR1 DFQATT, CDR2 SNEGSKA (reference sequence). The chain's CDR3 is CSASDGQPQHF.

The chain recombines TRBV11-1 with TRBJ2-2; TCRdb returns TRBD1, unconfirmable since there is no DNA. The CDR3 consists of 18 residues. Germline V CDR1 and CDR2: SGHAT, FQDESV (reference sequence). The CDR3 here is CASSSYRDRGTNTGELFF.

The chain's CDR3 is CASSALAGVPEQFF. V and J are TRBV2 and TRBJ2-1; with no DNA, the TCRdb D assignment of TRBD2 cannot be verified. Germline CDR1 and CDR2: SNHLY and FYNNEI. This CDR3 contains 14 residues.

The chain is built from TRBV19 and TRBJ1-1. This CDR3 has 13 amino acids. Germline CDR1 is LNHDA and CDR2 is SQIVND (reference sequence). CDR3 region: CASTPDGNTEAFF.

Here the CDR3 reads CASSAMGQGFGTGELFF. The chain joins TRBV12-3 or TRBV12-4 to TRBJ2-2; TCRdb lists TRBD1, though no DNA is available to test this call. There are 17 residues in the CDR3.

V and J are TRBV5-1 and TRBJ2-3; TCRdb calls TRBD2, which cannot be checked without DNA. The germline V gene has CDR1 SGHRS and CDR2 YFSETQ. This CDR3 comprises 16 residues. CDR3 in amino acids: CASSLGLAGSTDTQYF. Filled out from reference TRBV5-1 and TRBJ2-3, the complete variable domain reads KAGVTQTPRYLIKTRGQQVTLSCSPISGHRSVSWYQQTPGQGLQFLFEYFSETQRNKGNFPGRFSGRQFSNSRSEMNVSTLELGDSALYLCASSLGLAGSTDTQYFGPGTRLTVL.